This is a list of T cell receptor beta chains from one sample in a study of Ad26.COV2.S vaccination and SARS-CoV-2 variants. Produced via immunoSEQ multiplex PCR; TCRdb's table is partial and in-frame only. Of 430,000 or so clones in the sample, 90% are singletons; the top ten hold 9% to 15%. The material was peripheral blood, obtained in a trial of Ad26.COV2.S vaccine versus placebo. Receptors originate from a person between 18 and 60 years old who received the Ad26.COV2.S COVID-19 vaccine or a placebo. Both conserved end residues are part of each CDR3. The D gene is left open where the match is weak. Clone size, where shown, is once, few, many, or a class for clones that have expanded.

j_gene | v_gene | d_gene | abundance | CDR3nt | CDR3aa
TRBJ1-2 | TRBV6-2/TRBV6-3 | NA | NA | TGTGCCAGCAGTTACTTCCTTTCCGGACAAAAAAACTATGGCTACACCTTC | CASSYFLSGQKNYGYTF
TRBJ2-4 | TRBV27 | NA | NA | TGTGCCAGCAGTCCACAGACAGGCCAACACCCACGGGACATTCAGTACTTC | CASSPQTGQHPRDIQYF
TRBJ1-4 | TRBV7-9 | TRBD1 | NA | TGTGCCAGCACACGCCCGCGGACAGGGGGCGAAAAACTGTTTTTT | CASTRPRTGGEKLFF
TRBJ2-2 | TRBV19 | NA | NA | TGTGCCAGTATAGTAAGGGCGAACACCGGGGAGCTGTTTTTT | CASIVRANTGELFF
TRBJ1-5 | TRBV29-1 | NA | NA | TGCAGCGTTGGATTTGGTGGAGGGGGGCAGCCCCAGCATTTT | CSVGFGGGGQPQHF
TRBJ1-5 | TRBV2 | TRBD1 | NA | TGTGCCAGCAGTGAGACCCAGGGGGCACGTCAGCCCCAGCATTTT | CASSETQGARQPQHF
TRBJ1-2 | TRBV28 | NA | NA | TGTGCCAGCAGTGAAACGGGACCGACGAAACATGGCTACACCTTC | CASSETGPTKHGYTF
TRBJ2-4 | TRBV30 | NA | NA | TGTGCCTGGATGGACGAGACCAAAAACATTCAGTACTTC | CAWMDETKNIQYF
TRBJ1-3 | TRBV9 | NA | NA | TGTGCCAGCAGCGTCACCGGACGGAGCTCTGGAAACACCATATATTTT | CASSVTGRSSGNTIYF
TRBJ2-3 | TRBV24-1 | TRBD2 | NA | TGTGCCACCAGTGATACGGGGACTAGCGGACCCACAGATACGCAGTATTTT | CATSDTGTSGPTDTQYF
TRBJ1-2 | TRBV29-1 | TRBD1 | once | TGCAGCGTTGAAGTGACCGGGACAGGGGGCCGCTACACCTTC | CSVEVTGTGGRYTF
TRBJ2-1 | TRBV7-3 | NA | NA | TGTGCCAGCAGCTTAGCACTACGTTCAACTGAGCAGTTCTTC | CASSLALRSTEQFF
TRBJ2-3 | TRBV5-1 | NA | NA | TGCGCCAGCAGCTTGGCCGTGGCGGCACGAGATACGCAGTATTTT | CASSLAVAARDTQYF
TRBJ2-5 | TRBV7-6 | NA | once | TGTGCCAGCCACTCCTCGGCGGGACAGAAAGAGACCCAGTACTTC | CASHSSAGQKETQYF
TRBJ2-2 | TRBV11-3 | NA | NA | TGTGCCAGCAGCTTTGGCACCGGGGAGCTGTTTTTT | CASSFGTGELFF
TRBJ2-7 | TRBV4-1 | TRBD2 | NA | TGCGCCAGCAGCCAAGATGCTCGTAGCGGGGGGTACGAGCAGTACTTC | CASSQDARSGGYEQYF
TRBJ2-7 | TRBV18 | TRBD1 | NA | TGTGCCAGCTCAAGAGTCCGGGACAGGTCAGCCGAGCAGTACTTC | CASSRVRDRSAEQYF
TRBJ2-5 | TRBV19 | NA | NA | TGTGCCAGTAGGGACTCATCAGAGACCCAGTACTTC | CASRDSSETQYF
TRBJ1-5 | TRBV2 | NA | few | TGTGCCAGCAGTAACAATCAGCCCCAGCATTTT | CASSNNQPQHF
TRBJ1-3 | TRBV3-1/TRBV3-2 | NA | NA | TGTGCCAGCAGCCAAGATTTTACGCCGTGGGGCTCTGGAAACACCATATATTTT | CASSQDFTPWGSGNTIYF
TRBJ2-5 | TRBV9 | TRBD2 | NA | TGTGCCAGCAGCGTAGCTAGCGGGAGTGGAGAGACCCAGTACTTC | CASSVASGSGETQYF